Following are 32 T cell receptor beta chains from one sample sequenced in a study of control samples from healthy donors and cancer patients (dated by TCRdb to the early 2020s). Libraries were constructed by the immunoSEQ multiplex PCR assay. Sourced from immuneACCESS, this table was stored by TCRdb with only in-frame sequences that have V and J called. A share of the clones is absent; for the studies checked, an unresolved V gene accounts for under half, and the remainder has no known explanation. The sample data list around 93,000 clones, and more than 90% of these were observed just once. The top ten clonotypes cover around 3% of the sample. Sequenced material: blood. The receptors come from a human donor in good health. The donor label of this sample is uncertain.

The chain uses TRBV24-1 and TRBJ1-2; D is ambiguous. Germline-derived CDR1 and CDR2 are KGHDR and SFDVKD. The CDR3 is 17 residues long. V was pared by 5 bases and J by 0 bases, with 18 bases between. This chain's CDR3 is CATSGSTDPAANYGYTF. CDR3 DNA: TGTGCCACCAGTGGGAGTACAGATCCCGCGGCTAACTATGGCTACACCTTC.

The chain links TRBV19 to TRBJ1-2; TRBD1 is a possible D gene (5 bases). Trimming removed 1 base from V and 2 bases from J, with 20 bases in between. The CDR3 consists of 18 residues. Germline V CDR1 and CDR2: LNHDA, SQIVND (reference sequence). This CDR3 reads CASSIGPGSPSINYGYTF. The CDR3 DNA follows: TGTGCCAGTAGTATAGGCCCAGGGAGCCCTTCTATCAACTATGGCTACACCTTC.

The chain joins TRBV30 to TRBJ1-2, with D perhaps TRBD1 (6 bases). There are 14 residues in the CDR3. Trimming shortened V by 1 base and J by 8 bases, and 17 bases separated the two germline ends. In germline, CDR1 is GTSNPN, CDR2 SVGIG (reference sequence). The CDR3 here is CAWSEPGALDGYTF. The DNA of the CDR3 is TGTGCCTGGAGTGAGCCGGGGGCGCTTGACGGCTACACCTTC.

This sequence joins TRBV14 and TRBJ2-7; D is unresolved. Germline-derived CDR1 and CDR2 are SGHDN and FVKESK. Deletions cut 0 bases from V and 3 bases from J, with 6 bases between. This CDR3 region has 13 residues. This chain's CDR3 is CASSQDVNYEQYV. The CDR3 bases are TGTGCCAGCAGCCAAGACGTCAACTACGAGCAGTACGTC.

This chain uses TRBV9 with TRBJ1-4, with D possibly matching TRBD1 (6 bases). This CDR3 is 14 amino acids long. Germline CDR1 reads SGDLS; CDR2 reads YYNGEE. V lost 0 bases and J 5 bases, leaving 8 bases between the germline ends. The CDR3 loop reads CASSVDTGNEKLFF. The CDR3 DNA is TGTGCCAGCAGCGTAGACACAGGGAATGAAAAACTGTTTTTT.

The gene calls are TRBV18 and TRBJ2-1; 7 nucleotides agree with TRBD1. The CDR3 is 14 amino acids. Germline V gives CDR1 KGHSH, CDR2 LQKENI. V was clipped by 4 bases and J by 8 bases; unmatched bases: 8. CDR3 sequence reads: CASSLRVQGDEQFF. The CDR3 DNA reads as TGTGCCAGCTCACTCCGGGTCCAGGGGGATGAGCAGTTCTTC.

This chain uses TRBV9 with TRBJ1-4; D gene unclear. CDR1 SGDLS and CDR2 YYNGEE come from the germline V gene. The CDR3 is 17 residues long. V shed 0 bases and J shed 2 bases, with 14 bases lying between them. CDR3 region: CASSVGTYLGTNEKLFF. The CDR3, as DNA: TGTGCCAGCAGCGTAGGGACTTACCTGGGGACTAATGAAAAACTGTTTTTT.

This clone was detected once. The J gene is TRBJ2-7, the V gene TRBV5-1; TRBD1 aligns across 7 bases. V trimming: 4 bases; J trimming: 1 base; junction bases outside the gene matches: 11. Per the germline V gene, CDR1 is SGHRS and CDR2 is YFSETQ. This CDR3 is 16 amino acids long. The chain's CDR3 is CASSTYPGQRSYEQYF. CDR3 sequence (DNA): TGCGCCAGCAGCACCTACCCGGGACAGCGGTCCTACGAGCAGTACTTC. Full variable domain (rest looked up from reference TRBV5-1 and TRBJ2-7): KAGVTQTPRYLIKTRGQQVTLSCSPISGHRSVSWYQQTPGQGLQFLFEYFSETQRNKGNFPGRFSGRQFSNSRSEMNVSTLELGDSALYLCASSTYPGQRSYEQYFGPGTRLTVT.

V and J are TRBV10-1 and TRBJ2-1; D not certain. There are 12 residues in the CDR3. Trimming left V 3 bases short and J 7 bases short, with 7 bases between. From germline, CDR1 is WNHNN and CDR2 SYGVQD (reference sequence). Here the CDR3 DNA reads TGCGCCAGCAGTGAAATAGCAAATGAGCAGTTCTTC. Translating it yields CASSEIANEQFF.

J is TRBJ1-2 and V is TRBV19; TRBD1 aligns across 9 bases. This CDR3 spans 15 amino acids. Germline CDR1 and CDR2: LNHDA and SQIVND (reference sequence). V lost 9 bases, J lost 5 bases, and 13 bases stayed unmatched. CDR3 sequence (DNA): TGTGCCAGCAAGATCACAGGGGGCAGCTATTATGGCTACACCTTC. Protein product: CASKITGGSYYGYTF.

The genes are TRBV20-1 and TRBJ1-1, with no clear D. Germline CDR1 and CDR2: DFQATT and SNEGSKA (reference sequence). V was clipped by 5 bases and J by 2 bases, with 6 bases between them. This CDR3 spans 11 amino acids. The CDR3: CSAPGNTEAFF. CDR3 in DNA: TGCAGTGCTCCCGGAAACACTGAAGCTTTCTTT.

This clone has only one observation. This chain connects TRBV6-2 or TRBV6-3 to TRBJ2-5, with a tentative D call TRBD1 (6 bases). Trimming took off 5 bases at V and 5 bases at J, with 9 bases between the two ends. Germline V gives CDR1 MNHEY, CDR2 SVGEGT. The length of the CDR3 is 12 residues. The CDR3 loop is CASSQDRETQYF. The CDR3 DNA reads as TGTGCCAGCAGTCAAGACAGGGAGACCCAGTACTTC.

This clone was counted a single time. The chain has TRBV12-5 and TRBJ2-1, with D perhaps TRBD2 (6 bases). This CDR3 is 15 amino acids long. The V end was cut by 3 bases, the J end by 3 bases, with 12 bases between. The V gene's germline CDR1 is LGHNT and CDR2 FRNRAP. CDR3 amino acids: CASGFRGELYNEQFF. The CDR3 nucleotides are TGTGCTAGTGGTTTTCGCGGGGAGCTCTACAATGAGCAGTTCTTC.

This sequence joins TRBV10-3 and TRBJ1-1; weak D call: TRBD1 (5 bases). V was cut by 3 bases and J by 1 base, with 9 bases left in between. The CDR3 is 14 residues long. Germline V lookup: CDR1 ENHRY, CDR2 SYGVKD. CDR3 sequence (DNA): TGTGCCATCAGTGAATCCAGGGCGAACACTGAAGCTTTCTTT. Residues: CAISESRANTEAFF.

The chain's CDR3 is CASSYSGTAETQYF. As DNA, the CDR3 is TGTGCCAGCAGTTACTCCGGGACAGCAGAGACCCAGTACTTC. The V and J genes are TRBV6-6 and TRBJ2-5; TRBD1 matches 7 bases. V gave up 0 bases and J gave up 4 bases; unmatched junction bases: 2. CDR3 length: 14 residues. CDR1 and CDR2 (germline): MNHNY, SVGAGI (reference sequence).

The chain combines TRBV19 with TRBJ1-4; D remains ambiguous. The CDR3 is 14 amino acids. Between the trimmed V and J ends, which lost 6 bases and 8 bases, there was a span of 16 bases. Per the germline V gene, CDR1 is LNHDA and CDR2 is SQIVND (reference sequence). CDR3 region: CASREPGPTEKLFF. CDR3 nucleotide sequence: TGTGCCAGTAGGGAACCCGGGCCTACAGAAAAACTGTTTTTT.

The chain joins TRBV5-8 to TRBJ1-1; D may be TRBD1 (5 bases). This CDR3 is 18 amino acids long. With 6 bases removed from V and 4 bases from J, the gap between germline ends came to 28 bases. Per the germline V gene, CDR1 is SGHTS and CDR2 is YDEGEE. The CDR3 protein is CASTSTPSSGGLGTEAFF. The DNA of the CDR3 is TGTGCCAGCACCTCCACTCCGTCTTCGGGGGGTTTGGGCACTGAAGCTTTCTTT.

The J gene is TRBJ2-1, the V gene TRBV4-1; D unresolved. Trimming stripped 3 bases from V and 6 bases from J, with 9 bases between. The CDR3 runs to 13 residues. Germline lookup yields CDR1 MGHRA and CDR2 YSYEKL. CDR3 region: CASSQEGPNEQFF. The DNA of the CDR3 is TGCGCCAGCAGCCAGGAAGGTCCCAATGAGCAGTTCTTC.

The chain joins TRBV7-9 to TRBJ1-2; TRBD1 is a possible D gene (5 bases). From germline, CDR1 is SEHNR and CDR2 FQNEAQ (reference sequence). V lost 4 bases and J 6 bases, leaving 15 bases between the germline ends. The CDR3 spans 14 residues. The CDR3 loop reads CASSYRQLFDGYTF. The CDR3 DNA sequence: TGTGCCAGCAGCTATCGACAGCTGTTTGATGGCTACACCTTC.

V is TRBV27 and J is TRBJ1-2; unclear D gene. Germline V gene lookup returns CDR1 MNHEY and CDR2 SMNVEV (reference sequence). Trimming took off 5 bases at V and 4 bases at J, with 14 bases between the two ends. This CDR3 contains 14 residues. The CDR3 reads CASSPLGAGYGYTF. CDR3 in DNA: TGTGCCAGCAGTCCTTTGGGCGCGGGCTATGGCTACACCTTC.

The chain couples TRBV10-3 to TRBJ2-7; D uncertain. The CDR3 covers 16 residues. Germline assignment: CDR1 ENHRY and CDR2 SYGVKD. V lost 2 bases to trimming and J lost 1 base, with 15 bases between them. The CDR3 reads CAISERVTSRSYEQYF. CDR3 coding DNA: TGTGCCATCAGTGAGAGGGTGACATCGAGGTCCTACGAGCAGTACTTC.

About this clone: Relative to the germline gene, one junction end is altered; a read error may explain this. Within the sample, other DNA sequences also encode this same CDR3. The chain combines TRBV27 with TRBJ1-2; D may be TRBD1 (5 bases). CDR3 length: 15 amino acids. Germline V gene data show CDR1 as MNHEY and CDR2 as SMNVEV (reference sequence). CDR3 in DNA: TGTGCCAGCAGTTTGGTTGAAGGGGCAATCTATGGCTATACCTTC. This sequence encodes CASSLVEGAIYGYTF.

In this sample, this clone turned up once. The rearrangement joins TRBV7-2 to TRBJ1-1; TRBD1 is a possible D gene (5 bases). V lost 2 bases, J lost 11 bases, and 12 bases lay in between. CDR3 length equals 12 residues. Germline V gene sequence: CDR1 SGHTA, CDR2 FQGNSA. The CDR3 region has the DNA TGTGCCAGCAGCTTAATGGGACGTCAGGCTTTCTTT. It specifies CASSLMGRQAFF.

The rearrangement uses TRBV13 and TRBJ1-5, with TRBD1 identical over 7 bases. The CDR3 is made up of 14 amino acids. V was clipped by 6 bases and J by 7 bases; unmatched bases: 9. Germline V gene data show CDR1 as PRHDT and CDR2 as FYEKMQ (reference sequence). The DNA for the CDR3 is TGTGCCAGCAGACGACACGACAGGGACCAGCCCCAGCATTTT. Its protein is CASRRHDRDQPQHF. Supplemented by reference TRBV13 and TRBJ1-5, the full variable domain reads AAGVIQSPRHLIKEKRETATLKCYPIPRHDTVYWYQQGPGQDPQFLISFYEKMQSDKGSIPDRFSAQQFSDYHSELNMSSLELGDSALYFCASRRHDRDQPQHFGDGTRLSIL.

The chain employs TRBV7-9 and TRBJ1-2; D not resolved. This CDR3 is built from 14 residues. Trimming took 1 base from V and 7 from J, leaving 13 bases between them. Germline CDR1 is SEHNR and CDR2 is FQNEAQ (reference sequence). CDR3 region: CASSLEGPFGGYTF. As DNA, the CDR3 is TGTGCCAGCAGCTTAGAAGGTCCTTTCGGTGGCTACACCTTC.

V and J are TRBV7-9 and TRBJ2-3; 16 nucleotides line up with TRBD2. Germline CDR1 and CDR2: SEHNR and FQNEAQ (reference sequence). V gave up 5 bases and J gave up 5 bases; unmatched junction bases: 13. This CDR3 has 19 residues. CDR3 DNA sequence: TGTGCCAGCAGCCATCGTCCCGGGACTAGCGGGGGGGCCGGAGATACGCAGTATTTT. Translating gives CASSHRPGTSGGAGDTQYF.

This clone was observed a few times. The V gene is TRBV5-1, the J gene TRBJ1-1; perhaps TRBD1 as D (5 bases). The CDR3 is 16 amino acids. Germline V CDR1 and CDR2: SGHRS, YFSETQ. V gave up 4 bases and J gave up 4 bases, with 20 bases separating them. CDR3 amino acids: CASSQLKLDSLTEAFF. The DNA for the CDR3 is TGCGCCAGCAGCCAACTAAAGTTAGACAGCCTCACTGAAGCTTTCTTT.

The chain couples TRBV6-1 to TRBJ1-5; TRBD1 matches 7 bases. The trim removed 1 base at V and 5 bases at J, leaving 8 bases unmatched. The CDR3 has 16 residues. Per germline, CDR1 MNHNS and CDR2 SASEGT. CDR3 amino acids: CASSEGGGQRYQPQHF. The CDR3 nucleotides read TGTGCCAGCAGTGAAGGAGGGGGACAGCGATATCAGCCCCAGCATTTT.

This clone has a single count. The J gene is TRBJ1-2, the V gene TRBV6-5; D remains ambiguous. CDR1 and CDR2 (germline): MNHEY, SVGAGI. V was cut by 0 bases and J by 4 bases, with 15 bases left in between. There are 16 residues in the CDR3. The CDR3 nucleotides read TGTGCCAGCAGTTACTCTAGCCCGGACGAGGGCTATGGCTACACCTTC. Its translation is CASSYSSPDEGYGYTF.

This chain uses TRBV5-5 with TRBJ1-4; D remains ambiguous. The germline CDR1 and CDR2 sequences are SGHKS and YYEKEE (reference sequence). Trimming took off 4 bases at V and 2 bases at J, with 9 bases between the two ends. The CDR3 spans 14 residues. The CDR3 sequence is CASSLSSTNEKLFF. In DNA, the CDR3 is TGTGCCAGCAGCCTAAGTAGCACTAATGAAAAACTGTTTTTT. The whole variable domain, filled in from reference TRBV5-5 and TRBJ1-4, reads DAGVTQSPTHLIKTRGQQVTLRCSPISGHKSVSWYQQVLGQGPQFIFQYYEKEERGRGNFPDRFSARQFPNYSSELNVNALLLGDSALYLCASSLSSTNEKLFFGSGTQLSVL.

The chain has TRBV2 and TRBJ1-4, with TRBD1 identical over 8 bases. The CDR3 totals 17 residues. The germline V gene has CDR1 SNHLY and CDR2 FYNNEI. V lost 7 bases, J lost 2 bases, and 12 bases stayed unmatched. CDR3 nucleotides: TGTGCCAGCACCATTACCGGGACAGGATCCACTAATGAAAAACTGTTTTTT. Translating gives CASTITGTGSTNEKLFF.

The gene calls are TRBV5-5 and TRBJ1-1; the D is unclear. Germline CDR1 reads SGHKS; CDR2 reads YYEKEE (reference sequence). The V and J ends lost 0 bases and 1 base respectively, with 13 bases between them. The CDR3 is 16 amino acids. In DNA form, the CDR3 reads TGTGCCAGCAGCTTGGTAGCTCCAGCCTGGAACACTGAAGCTTTCTTT. It yields the protein CASSLVAPAWNTEAFF.